Listed here are 26 T cell receptor beta chains from one sample, sequenced in a study of metastatic and nonmetastatic thyroid tumors. No patient received treatment before thyroid surgery. TCRdb re-clonotyped the PCR reads via MiXCR. Of approximately 79,000 clones listed, 8% to 9.5% are singletons. What was sequenced was blood. The receptors derive from a female donor with papillary thyroid cancer or a benign thyroid nodule (not recorded which). Some clones in this sample may be carry-over from other donors' samples.

This clone showed up many times. The V and J genes are TRBV4-2 and TRBJ2-7, with D perhaps TRBD1 (6 bases). Per germline, CDR1 LGHNA and CDR2 YNFKEQ. V was clipped by 0 bases and J by 2 bases, with 14 bases between them. The CDR3 spans 16 residues. The CDR3, as DNA: TGTGCCAGCAGCCAAGATTGGCAGGGGCCTCCCTACGAGCAGTACTTC. Its translation is CASSQDWQGPPYEQYF.

This clone was recorded at least ten times. V and J are TRBV20-1 and TRBJ2-7; maybe TRBD1 (6 bases). Deletions cut 3 bases from V and 2 bases from J, with 14 bases between. The CDR3 extends over 14 amino acids. The germline V gene has CDR1 DFQATT and CDR2 SNEGSKA (reference sequence). The DNA for the CDR3 is TGCAGTGCTAGCGGGTCCAGGGGCCCCTACGAGCAGTACTTC. Translation: CSASGSRGPYEQYF.

This clone was detected many times. V usage is TRBV7-2 and J usage is TRBJ2-3; the match to TRBD2 covers 15 bases. This CDR3 is built from 17 residues. Germline V lookup: CDR1 SGHTA, CDR2 FQGNSA. The ends lost 4 bases at V and 2 bases at J; junction bases unmatched: 4. The CDR3 spells CASSYGLAGGLTDTQYF. DNA for the CDR3: TGTGCCAGCAGCTACGGACTAGCGGGGGGGCTCACAGATACGCAGTATTTT.

The sample holds a few counts of this clone. This chain uses TRBV12-3 or TRBV12-4 with TRBJ2-1; the match to TRBD2 covers 7 bases. There are 15 residues in the CDR3. V trimming: 7 bases; J trimming: 7 bases; junction bases outside the gene matches: 13. The CDR3 protein is CASTPRAGVGNEQFF. The DNA of the CDR3 is TGTGCCAGCACCCCTAGGGCGGGAGTAGGGAATGAGCAGTTCTTC.

At least ten counts were recorded for this clone. The chain carries TRBV28 and TRBJ2-1; possible D gene TRBD2, 5 bases. The CDR3 loop spans 14 amino acids. Germline lookup yields CDR1 MDHEN and CDR2 SYDVKM. Trimming removed 1 base at V and 2 bases at J, with 6 bases between. CDR3 coding DNA: TGTGCCAGCAGTTTATCCGGGACCTACAATGAGCAGTTCTTC. Amino acids: CASSLSGTYNEQFF.

This clone was found many times. The chain couples TRBV6-1 to TRBJ1-4, with D possibly TRBD1 on 5 matching bases. Germline V gives CDR1 MNHNS, CDR2 SASEGT. This CDR3 is 14 amino acids long. V lost 4 bases to trimming and J lost 8 bases, with 14 bases between them. The CDR3 DNA follows: TGTGCCAGCAGTGCGGCAGGGCGGTCCGAAAAACTGTTTTTT. Its translation is CASSAAGRSEKLFF.

The rearrangement links TRBV5-4 to TRBJ2-3; 9 nucleotides line up with TRBD2. The V segment lost 4 bases and the J segment 6 bases; nucleotides outside the gene matches: 6. CDR1 and CDR2 from the germline V gene are SGHNT and YYREEE (reference sequence). This CDR3 is built from 14 residues. The CDR3 spells CASSAGGPSDTQYF. The CDR3 DNA reads as TGTGCCAGCAGCGCGGGGGGGCCAAGTGATACGCAGTATTTT.

Comments on this clone: A single base separates this from a much larger clone, so it may be a read error. The chain joins TRBV9 to TRBJ2-3; D is unresolved. This CDR3 has 14 amino acids. Trimming pared 3 bases from V and 2 bases from J, leaving 10 bases between. Germline V gives CDR1 SGDLS, CDR2 YYNGEE. CDR3 loop: CASSDGRITDTQYF. The CDR3 DNA reads as TGTGCCAGCAGCGACGGACGGATCACAGATACGCAGTATTTT.

The chain uses TRBV24-1 and TRBJ2-3, with 9 nucleotides matching TRBD2. The CDR3 runs to 17 residues. The ends lost 1 base at V and 1 base at J; junction bases unmatched: 5. The germline gives CDR1 KGHDR, CDR2 SFDVKD. The CDR3 region has the DNA TGTGCCACCAGTGATTTCTGGGCTAGCGGGGGCACAGATACGCAGTATTTT. Protein: CATSDFWASGGTDTQYF.

J is TRBJ1-5 and V is TRBV20-1; TRBD1 might be the D (6 bases). Germline CDR1 is DFQATT and CDR2 is SNEGSKA (reference sequence). The V end was cut by 6 bases, the J end by 0 bases, with 9 bases between. This CDR3 spans 13 amino acids. The CDR3 region is CSAPTGSNQPQHF. The CDR3 DNA follows: TGCAGTGCCCCGACAGGTAGCAATCAGCCCCAGCATTTT.

This clone was observed at least ten times. This rearrangement joins TRBV3-1 to TRBJ1-4; D is uncertain. The CDR3 contains 12 residues. CDR1 is LGHDT, CDR2 YNNKEL, per germline (reference sequence). The V and J ends lost 4 bases and 8 bases respectively, with 8 bases between them. CDR3 protein: CASSPYGEKLFF. In nucleotides, the CDR3 is TGTGCCAGCAGCCCGTATGGCGAAAAACTGTTTTTT.

This clone occurred a few times. Other DNA variants within this sample encode the same CDR3. The V gene is TRBV15, the J gene TRBJ2-3; D possibly corresponds to TRBD1 (5 bases). CDR3 length equals 15 residues. Deletions cut 3 bases from V and 1 base from J, with 11 bases between. Germline CDR1 reads LNHNV; CDR2 reads YYDKDF (reference sequence). CDR3 DNA: TGTGCCACCAGCAGCATGACAGCCGGCACAGATACGCAGTATTTT. This codes for CATSSMTAGTDTQYF.

The rearrangement links TRBV5-1 to TRBJ1-4; no reliable D call. The ends were cut back, 1 base at V and 5 bases at J, with 12 bases in the middle. In germline, CDR1 is SGHRS, CDR2 YFSETQ. This CDR3 is 15 amino acids long. The CDR3 reads CASSLTPSRNEKLFF. CDR3 nucleotide sequence: TGCGCCAGCAGCTTGACTCCCTCCCGGAATGAAAAACTGTTTTTT. The variable domain in full, completed from reference TRBV5-1 and TRBJ1-4, reads KAGVTQTPRYLIKTRGQQVTLSCSPISGHRSVSWYQQTPGQGLQFLFEYFSETQRNKGNFPGRFSGRQFSNSRSEMNVSTLELGDSALYLCASSLTPSRNEKLFFGSGTQLSVL.

The V and J genes are TRBV9 and TRBJ1-1; the D gene is possibly TRBD1 (5 bases). Trimming left V 4 bases short and J 4 bases short, with 11 bases between. The CDR3 has 13 residues. Germline CDR1 and CDR2: SGDLS and YYNGEE. CDR3 protein: CASSFGDGTEAFF. The CDR3 DNA is TGTGCCAGCAGCTTCGGGGACGGCACTGAAGCTTTCTTT.

This clone was observed many times. V gene TRBV7-2 combines with J gene TRBJ2-3, with 14 bases matching TRBD2. This CDR3 is 15 amino acids long. Germline V gene sequence: CDR1 SGHTA, CDR2 FQGNSA. With V trimmed by 4 bases and J by 10 bases, 7 bases remained unmatched. CDR3 DNA sequence: TGTGCCAGCAGCTCGGGACTAGCGGGGGTCAAGGCGCAGTATTTT. Amino acid sequence: CASSSGLAGVKAQYF.

This clone showed up many times. The rearrangement links TRBV6-1 to TRBJ2-1; 7 bases agree with TRBD1. The germline CDR1 and CDR2 sequences are MNHNS and SASEGT. The CDR3 consists of 14 residues. V lost 8 bases to trimming and J lost 3 bases; unmatched junction nucleotides: 7. CDR3 residues: CASARQGDYNEQFF. The CDR3 DNA follows: TGTGCCAGCGCTAGACAGGGTGACTACAATGAGCAGTTCTTC.

This clone was picked up many times. The rearrangement uses TRBV7-3 and TRBJ2-2; 9 positions match TRBD2. The J segment lost 6 bases and the V segment lost 7 bases, leaving 9 bases of the junction unmatched. CDR1 and CDR2 from the germline V gene are SGHTA and FQGTGA. The CDR3 sequence is 15 residues long. The CDR3 bases are TGTGCCAGCACTCCGCGGGGGGGCGGATCCGGGGAGCTGTTTTTT. Its translation: CASTPRGGGSGELFF.

This clone has ten or more counts. This chain links TRBV15 with TRBJ2-3; 11 bases align to TRBD2. V dropped 0 bases and J dropped 4; count of bases not matched to a gene: 0. The CDR3 runs to 15 residues. Germline V gene sequence: CDR1 LNHNV, CDR2 YYDKDF (reference sequence). CDR3 amino acids: CATSRDSGGADTQYF. In nucleotides, the CDR3 is TGTGCCACCAGCAGAGATAGCGGGGGGGCAGATACGCAGTATTTT.

This clone showed up many times. This specimen includes other DNA sequences encoding the same CDR3. The chain joins TRBV7-8 to TRBJ2-7; D perhaps matches TRBD2 (5 bases). Trimming stripped 8 bases from V and 3 bases from J, with 8 bases between. The CDR3 totals 11 residues. The V gene's germline CDR1 is SGHVS and CDR2 FQNEAQ. The CDR3 sequence is CASRGVYEQYF. In nucleotides, the CDR3 is TGTGCCAGCCGGGGTGTCTACGAGCAGTACTTC.

This clone appeared many times. This chain uses TRBV2 with TRBJ1-4; TRBD1 matches at 8 bases. J was trimmed by 8 bases and V by 7 bases; bases with no gene match: 6. Germline V gene lookup returns CDR1 SNHLY and CDR2 FYNNEI. This CDR3 has 13 residues. For the CDR3, the DNA is TGTGCCAGCACCGGGACAGGTTACGAAAAACTGTTTTTT. Translated: CASTGTGYEKLFF.

The chain carries TRBV5-4 and TRBJ2-3; the match to TRBD2 covers 10 bases. Per the germline V gene, CDR1 is SGHNT and CDR2 is YYREEE (reference sequence). CDR3 length: 14 residues. V trimming: 5 bases; J trimming: 7 bases; junction bases outside the gene matches: 7. CDR3 loop: CASRRSGGLYTQYF. Here the CDR3 DNA reads TGTGCCAGCAGACGTAGCGGGGGGTTATATACGCAGTATTTT.

This clone was counted between two and nine times. Compared with germline, one end of the junction differs, possibly owing to a read error. This CDR3 is also generated by other DNA sequences in the sample. The chain has TRBV27 and TRBJ1-1; perhaps TRBD1 as D (5 bases). Germline CDR1 reads MNHEY; CDR2 reads SMNVEV (reference sequence). The CDR3 covers 14 residues. The CDR3 region is CASSLSRGNTEAFF. The CDR3 DNA reads as TGTGCCAGCAGTCTCAGCCGGGGGAACACTGAGGCTTTCTTT.

This clone showed up many times. This chain joins TRBV20-1 and TRBJ1-4, with a possible D match to TRBD1 (5 bases). Trimming left V 1 base short and J 5 bases short, with 17 bases between. The CDR3 has 16 amino acids. Germline lookup yields CDR1 DFQATT and CDR2 SNEGSKA (reference sequence). The CDR3 nucleotides are TGCAGTGCTAGAGCTCCTTCCGGGGCGGGAAATGAAAAACTGTTTTTT. The encoded protein is CSARAPSGAGNEKLFF.

CDR3 coding DNA: TGCAGTGCTAGAGATCCTCTCAAGGGGGCCGCGAACACCGGGGAGCTGTTTTTT. Translating gives CSARDPLKGAANTGELFF. V usage is TRBV20-1 and J usage is TRBJ2-2; the match to TRBD1 covers 7 bases. The CDR3 sequence is 18 residues long. The germline V gene encodes CDR1 DFQATT and CDR2 SNEGSKA (reference sequence). V lost 0 bases and J lost 0; bases outside the gene matches: 10.

As for this clone: A read error may explain this, as a much larger clone is one base away. At the DNA level, this CDR3 is encoded by other sequences in the same sample as well. This chain uses TRBV24-1 with TRBJ2-1; 7 bases are a match to TRBD1. The J segment lost 6 bases and the V segment lost 8 bases, leaving 12 bases of the junction unmatched. The germline V gene encodes CDR1 KGHDR and CDR2 SFDVKD. This CDR3 spans 15 amino acids. CDR3 amino acids: CATTDRTGLINEQFF. The CDR3 DNA sequence: TGTGCCACCACAGACCGGACAGGTCTAATCAATGAGCAGTTCTTC.

This clone has a count of ten or more. The gene calls are TRBV9 and TRBJ2-7; no definite D call. CDR1 and CDR2 (germline): SGDLS, YYNGEE. V dropped 2 bases and J dropped 4 bases, with 4 bases sitting between them. The CDR3 runs to 11 residues. The CDR3 sequence is CASSVRYEQYF. CDR3 coding DNA: TGTGCCAGCAGCGTCCGATACGAGCAGTACTTC. The complete variable domain, with remaining parts taken from reference TRBV9 and TRBJ2-7, reads DSGVTQTPKHLITATGQRVTLRCSPRSGDLSVYWYQQSLDQGLQFLIQYYNGEERAKGNILERFSAQQFPDLHSELNLSSLELGDSALYFCASSVRYEQYFGPGTRLTVT.